The clone carrying this T cell receptor beta chain was recorded many times. The making of cDNA relied on 5'RACE with 10-nucleotide random UMIs. TCRdb recomputed calls from the 5' RACE reads with MiXCR, one row per CDR3 protein. Here the sample spans about 65,000 distinct CDR3 sequences, about 4% being singletons. These data belong to a study of neurological immune-mediated disorders. Germline V gives CDR1 KGHDR, CDR2 SFDVKD. The CDR3 covers 14 residues. Trimming removed 3 bases from V and 1 base from J; junction bases left unmatched: 1. This chain joins TRBV24-1 and TRBJ2-5; TRBD1 matches 7 bases. The sample was PBMCs. The source is a middle-aged man with multiple sclerosis. The CDR3, as DNA: TGTGCCACCAGTGATCGGACAGGCCAAGAGACCCAGTACTTC. Translated: CATSDRTGQETQYF.